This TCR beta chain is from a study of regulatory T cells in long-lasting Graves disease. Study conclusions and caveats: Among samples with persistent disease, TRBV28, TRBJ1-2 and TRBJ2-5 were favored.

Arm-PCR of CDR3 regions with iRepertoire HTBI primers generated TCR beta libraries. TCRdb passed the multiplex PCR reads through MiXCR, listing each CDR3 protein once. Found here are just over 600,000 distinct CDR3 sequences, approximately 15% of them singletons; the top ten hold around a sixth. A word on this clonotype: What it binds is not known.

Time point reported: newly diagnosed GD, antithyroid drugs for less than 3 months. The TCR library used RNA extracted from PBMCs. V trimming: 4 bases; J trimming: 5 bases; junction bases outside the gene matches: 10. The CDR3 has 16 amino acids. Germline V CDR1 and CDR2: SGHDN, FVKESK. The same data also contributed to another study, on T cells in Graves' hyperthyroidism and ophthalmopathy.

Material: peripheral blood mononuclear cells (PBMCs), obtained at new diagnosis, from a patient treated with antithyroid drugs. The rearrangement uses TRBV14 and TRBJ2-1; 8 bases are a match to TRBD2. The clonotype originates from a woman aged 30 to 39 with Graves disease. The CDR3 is CASSRGLVLANNEQFF. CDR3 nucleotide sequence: TGTGCCAGCAGCCGGGGACTAGTTCTGGCGAACAATGAGCAGTTCTTC.